Listed here are 30 T cell receptor beta chains from one sample, sequenced in a study of shared clonotypes between healthy human individuals. Measured with immunoSEQ multiplex PCR; TCRdb has only the in-frame clones, and not every one. The top ten clones hold around 0.47% of a sample with around 1.5 million clones, 95% to 99% of them seen once. Source material: naive CD4+ T cells sorted from blood. Subset in this sample: CD45RA+ positively selected. All receptors come from a man aged 25-45 years in good health.

This chain uses TRBV6-1 with TRBJ2-3; TRBD2 matches at 14 bases. Germline CDR1 and CDR2: MNHNS and SASEGT. V dropped 2 bases and J dropped 4; count of bases not matched to a gene: 5. CDR3 length equals 17 residues. CDR3 nucleotides: TGTGCCAGCAGTGAAACGGGACTAGCGGGAGACCCAGATACGCAGTATTTT. Its protein product is CASSETGLAGDPDTQYF.

The genes are TRBV11-2 and TRBJ1-4; D is uncertain. The CDR3 extends over 15 amino acids. CDR1 and CDR2 (germline): SGHAT, FQNNGV. The V end lost 5 bases, the J end lost 1 base, and 11 bases lay between the germline ends. DNA of the CDR3: TGTGCCAGCAGCGGAGGGAGTCGAACTAATGAAAAACTGTTTTTT. This sequence encodes CASSGGSRTNEKLFF.

The chain carries TRBV5-1 and TRBJ2-3, with TRBD1 matching over 9 bases. V lost 4 bases and J lost 0; bases outside the gene matches: 3. The CDR3 has 15 amino acids. Germline lookup yields CDR1 SGHRS and CDR2 YFSETQ. In nucleotides, the CDR3 is TGCGCCAGCAGCGGGACAGGGTTTAGCACAGATACGCAGTATTTT. Its translation: CASSGTGFSTDTQYF.

V and J are TRBV10-3 and TRBJ2-2, with TRBD2 identical over 7 bases. This CDR3 spans 14 amino acids. The germline CDR1 and CDR2 sequences are ENHRY and SYGVKD. Trimming removed 8 bases from V and 7 bases from J; junction bases left unmatched: 10. The CDR3 loop reads CAIFPSGGGGELFF. The CDR3 region has the DNA TGTGCCATCTTTCCTAGCGGCGGCGGCGGGGAGCTGTTTTTT.

This rearrangement joins TRBV25-1 to TRBJ1-4; D is possibly TRBD1 (5 bases). This CDR3 region has 13 residues. CDR1 is MGHDK, CDR2 SYGVNS, per germline. Trimming pared 3 bases from V and 9 bases from J, leaving 11 bases between. The CDR3 is CASSDLTAKKLFF. The CDR3 nucleotides read TGTGCCAGCAGTGATTTGACAGCTAAAAAACTGTTTTTT.

The V and J genes are TRBV5-1 and TRBJ2-3; 9 bases agree with TRBD2. The CDR3 extends over 16 amino acids. Germline loops: CDR1 SGHRS, CDR2 YFSETQ. The J segment lost 2 bases and the V segment lost 0 bases, leaving 4 bases of the junction unmatched. In DNA form, the CDR3 reads TGCGCCAGCAGCTTGGGGACTAGCGATTACACAGATACGCAGTATTTT. Its translation: CASSLGTSDYTDTQYF. Full variable domain (missing parts from reference TRBV5-1 and TRBJ2-3): KAGVTQTPRYLIKTRGQQVTLSCSPISGHRSVSWYQQTPGQGLQFLFEYFSETQRNKGNFPGRFSGRQFSNSRSEMNVSTLELGDSALYLCASSLGTSDYTDTQYFGPGTRLTVL.

The J gene is TRBJ2-7, the V gene TRBV6-7, with 13 bases identical to TRBD2. TRBV6-7 is an open reading frame whose function is uncertain. With 5 bases clipped from V and 4 bases from J, the junction kept 8 bases outside the gene matches. The CDR3 is 16 residues long. The CDR3 reads CASSLLAGGGLYEQYF. The CDR3 DNA follows: TGTGCCAGCAGTCTACTAGCGGGAGGGGGTTTATACGAGCAGTACTTC.

The rearrangement uses TRBV18 and TRBJ1-2, with D maybe TRBD1 (5 bases). CDR3 length: 13 amino acids. V was trimmed by 5 bases and J by 3 bases, leaving 10 bases between them. Germline V CDR1 and CDR2: KGHSH, LQKENI. In DNA, the CDR3 is TGTGCCAGCTCAGATGCCAGGGACTATGGCTACACCTTC. Its translation is CASSDARDYGYTF.

The gene calls are TRBV15 and TRBJ2-5, with no clear D. Germline values: CDR1 LNHNV, CDR2 YYDKDF (reference sequence). The V and J ends lost 2 bases and 2 bases respectively, with 9 bases between them. CDR3 length: 14 residues. This CDR3 is CATSRIFGQETQYF. As DNA, the CDR3 is TGTGCCACCAGCAGAATTTTCGGGCAAGAGACCCAGTACTTC. The full variable domain, rest sourced from reference TRBV15 and TRBJ2-5, is DAMVIQNPRYQVTQFGKPVTLSCSQTLNHNVMYWYQQKSSQAPKLLFHYYDKDFNNEADTPDNFQSRRPNTSFCFLDIRSPGLGDTAMYLCATSRIFGQETQYFGPGTRLLVL.

V usage is TRBV7-9 and J usage is TRBJ1-2, with D possibly TRBD1 on 5 matching bases. With 3 bases removed from V and 4 bases from J, the gap between germline ends came to 12 bases. Germline V gives CDR1 SEHNR, CDR2 FQNEAQ (reference sequence). The CDR3 is 14 residues long. CDR3 in DNA: TGTGCCAGCAGCTTCAGGCAGGGAACCTATGGCTACACCTTC. Protein product: CASSFRQGTYGYTF.

The chain combines TRBV7-2 with TRBJ2-7; TRBD2 agrees at 10 bases. The CDR3 runs 15 residues. J gave up 4 bases and V 5 bases, and 8 bases lay outside the gene matches. From germline, CDR1 is SGHTA and CDR2 FQGNSA. The CDR3 DNA follows: TGTGCCAGCAGCCTAGGGGTTAGCGGGAGGTACGAGCAGTACTTC. Its translation: CASSLGVSGRYEQYF.

V is TRBV5-5 and J is TRBJ2-1; D might be TRBD1 or TRBD2, each matching 5 bases. The CDR3 length is 15 residues. V was cut by 4 bases and J by 6 bases, with 17 bases left in between. The germline gives CDR1 SGHKS, CDR2 YYEKEE (reference sequence). CDR3 amino acids: CASSHPGMGRNEQFF. The CDR3 DNA follows: TGTGCCAGCAGCCATCCGGGGATGGGACGCAATGAGCAGTTCTTC.

CDR3 coding DNA: TGTGCCACCTCCCTCGAGGGCAATCAGCCCCAGCATTTT. Protein product: CATSLEGNQPQHF. The chain joins TRBV18 to TRBJ1-5; no clear D. The germline V gene has CDR1 KGHSH and CDR2 LQKENI. V lost 10 bases and J 2 bases, leaving 12 bases between the germline ends. The CDR3 is 13 amino acids.

The genes are TRBV18 and TRBJ1-2, with 8 bases that match TRBD1. This CDR3 is built from 17 residues. The germline V gene encodes CDR1 KGHSH and CDR2 LQKENI. With 6 bases clipped from V and 2 bases from J, the junction kept 14 bases outside the gene matches. The CDR3 spells CASSPYPGQEINYGYTF. The DNA for the CDR3 is TGTGCCAGCTCCCCTTATCCGGGACAGGAGATCAACTATGGCTACACCTTC.

The V and J genes are TRBV9 and TRBJ2-2; 10 bases are a match to TRBD2. V shed 4 bases, J shed 3 bases, and the junction held 9 bases outside the gene matches. This CDR3 contains 17 residues. Germline CDR1 is SGDLS and CDR2 is YYNGEE. Here the CDR3 reads CASSRSPAGGHTGELFF. The CDR3 DNA sequence: TGTGCCAGCAGCCGTTCCCCAGCGGGAGGGCACACCGGGGAGCTGTTTTTT.

V and J are TRBV18 and TRBJ2-3; tentatively, D is TRBD1 (6 bases). This CDR3 region has 16 residues. Germline-derived CDR1 and CDR2 are KGHSH and LQKENI. V was clipped by 2 bases and J by 0 bases, with 12 bases between them. CDR3 bases: TGTGCCAGCTCACCATCTACAGGGTATAGCACAGATACGCAGTATTTT. Translating gives CASSPSTGYSTDTQYF.

The chain uses TRBV19 and TRBJ2-7, with D unresolved. The germline V gene has CDR1 LNHDA and CDR2 SQIVND (reference sequence). This CDR3 contains 14 residues. V lost 5 bases and J lost 0, with 11 bases in between. The CDR3 loop reads CASSSLWSSYEQYF. DNA of the CDR3: TGTGCCAGTAGTTCGCTTTGGAGCTCCTACGAGCAGTACTTC.

This clone appeared once. The CDR3 loop reads CASKTPGGFYEQYF. CDR3 coding DNA: TGTGCCAGCAAAACCCCAGGGGGGTTTTACGAGCAGTACTTC. J is TRBJ2-7 and V is TRBV28; tentatively, D is TRBD1 (7 bases). V lost 7 bases, J lost 4 bases, and 17 bases lay in between. The CDR3 is made up of 14 amino acids. The germline CDR1 and CDR2 sequences are MDHEN and SYDVKM.

The chain carries TRBV5-5 and TRBJ2-4, with D possibly matching TRBD1 (5 bases). CDR3 length equals 16 residues. V was cut by 0 bases and J by 0 bases, with 10 bases left in between. Germline V gene data show CDR1 as SGHKS and CDR2 as YYEKEE (reference sequence). CDR3 sequence: CASSLEQVVAKNIQYF. DNA of the CDR3: TGTGCCAGCAGCTTGGAACAGGTTGTAGCCAAAAACATTCAGTACTTC.

For this clone: Other DNA sequences of this sample code for an identical CDR3. The chain uses TRBV14 and TRBJ2-7; D gene uncertain. The CDR3 contains 11 residues. V shed 2 bases and J shed 6 bases, with 5 bases lying between them. Per the germline V gene, CDR1 is SGHDN and CDR2 is FVKESK. The DNA of the CDR3 is TGTGCCAGCAGCCAAACGGGCGAGCAGTACTTC. Amino acid sequence: CASSQTGEQYF.

Points on this clone: Its ends do not fully match the called genes, so a read error is possible. The rearrangement joins TRBV27 to TRBJ2-5, with D perhaps given as TRBD1 or TRBD2 (6 bases each). Germline values: CDR1 MNHEY, CDR2 SMNVEV (reference sequence). The CDR3 runs 13 residues. CDR3 in DNA: TGTGCCGGCAGGAGGGGGTGGCAAGAGACCCAGTACTTC. Translation: CAGRRGWQETQYF.

The chain uses TRBV5-6 and TRBJ1-2; possibly TRBD1 for D (6 bases). CDR3 length: 15 residues. The germline V and J ends were trimmed by 7 bases and 4 bases, with 20 bases remaining between them. The V gene's germline CDR1 is SGHDT and CDR2 YYEEEE. The CDR3 coding sequence is TGTGCCAGCCGGGGCAGGGGAAACCTTGGCTATGGCTACACCTTC. Protein sequence: CASRGRGNLGYGYTF. The full variable domain, its missing parts supplied by reference TRBV5-6 and TRBJ1-2, is DAGVTQSPTHLIKTRGQQVTLRCSPKSGHDTVSWYQQALGQGPQFIFQYYEEEERQRGNFPDRFSGHQFPNYSSELNVNALLLGDSALYLCASRGRGNLGYGYTFGSGTRLTVV.

The chain couples TRBV9 to TRBJ2-7; 9 nucleotides match TRBD2. CDR3 length equals 17 residues. Germline CDR1 SGDLS, CDR2 YYNGEE. J was trimmed by 6 bases and V by 3 bases; bases with no gene match: 16. CDR3: CASSAGTAAGLAGEQYF. CDR3 nucleotides: TGTGCCAGCAGCGCGGGGACAGCGGCGGGACTAGCTGGCGAGCAGTACTTC.

The chain recombines TRBV11-2 with TRBJ1-1, with D maybe TRBD1 (5 bases). This CDR3 has 15 residues. Germline V gives CDR1 SGHAT, CDR2 FQNNGV. V lost 5 bases to trimming and J lost 7 bases, with 20 bases between them. This CDR3 is CASSHGRWPTGEAFF. For the CDR3, the DNA is TGTGCCAGCAGCCACGGGAGGTGGCCCACAGGTGAAGCTTTCTTT.

The rearrangement uses TRBV27 and TRBJ2-7; the match to TRBD2 covers 9 bases. The V gene end was trimmed by 1 base and the J gene end by 10 bases; junction bases not matched to a gene: 5. This CDR3 has 13 residues. Germline values: CDR1 MNHEY, CDR2 SMNVEV (reference sequence). CDR3 sequence (DNA): TGTGCCAGCAGTTTATTTAGCGGGAGAGGACAGTACTTC. Protein sequence: CASSLFSGRGQYF.

This chain joins TRBV6-6 and TRBJ2-1; D unresolved. Germline values: CDR1 MNHNY, CDR2 SVGAGI (reference sequence). V lost 2 bases, J lost 3 bases, and 2 bases lay in between. CDR3 size: 12 residues. CDR3 residues: CASSYDYNEQFF. The CDR3 region has the DNA TGTGCCAGCAGTTACGACTACAATGAGCAGTTCTTC.

CDR3 residues: CASSDQGIFTDTQYF. DNA of the CDR3: TGTGCCAGCAGTGACCAGGGGATATTCACAGATACGCAGTATTTT. The chain employs TRBV2 and TRBJ2-3; weak D call: TRBD1 (6 bases). Trimming left V 3 bases short and J 2 bases short, with 12 bases between. There are 15 residues in the CDR3. Looked up from germline, CDR1 is SNHLY and CDR2 is FYNNEI.

This clone has a single count. V usage is TRBV5-4 and J usage is TRBJ2-5; the D gene is possibly TRBD2 (6 bases). The V gene lost 4 bases and the J gene lost 5 bases, with 15 bases spanning the gap. Germline loops: CDR1 SGHNT, CDR2 YYREEE (reference sequence). The length of the CDR3 is 14 residues. CDR3 loop: CASSENRGRETQYF. The CDR3 coding sequence is TGTGCCAGCAGCGAAAACCGTGGGAGGGAGACCCAGTACTTC.

The gene calls are TRBV7-2 and TRBJ2-1; TRBD1 matches at 7 bases. The CDR3 consists of 15 residues. From germline, CDR1 is SGHTA and CDR2 FQGNSA. Trimming removed 2 bases from V and 5 bases from J; junction bases left unmatched: 6. CDR3: CASSLTGTAHNEQFF. The CDR3 region has the DNA TGTGCCAGCAGCTTAACCGGGACAGCTCACAATGAGCAGTTCTTC.

The chain links TRBV5-4 to TRBJ2-5, with a weak D call TRBD1 (7 bases). Germline V lookup: CDR1 SGHNT, CDR2 YYREEE (reference sequence). The CDR3 has 14 residues. V was trimmed by 4 bases and J by 5 bases, leaving 15 bases between them. The CDR3 here is CASSHRDSGETQYF. Written as DNA, the CDR3 is TGTGCCAGCAGCCACCGGGACAGCGGGGAGACCCAGTACTTC.